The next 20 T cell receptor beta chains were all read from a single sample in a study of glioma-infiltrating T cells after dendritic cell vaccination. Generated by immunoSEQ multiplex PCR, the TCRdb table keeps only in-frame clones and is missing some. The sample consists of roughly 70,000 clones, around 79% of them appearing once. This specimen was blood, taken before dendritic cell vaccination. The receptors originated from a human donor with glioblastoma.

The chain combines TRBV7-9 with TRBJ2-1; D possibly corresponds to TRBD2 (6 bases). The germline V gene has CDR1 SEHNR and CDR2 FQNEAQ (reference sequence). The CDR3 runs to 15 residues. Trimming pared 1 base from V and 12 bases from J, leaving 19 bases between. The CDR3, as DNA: TGTGCCAGCAGCTTAGGGGCAGCACCTTTGGGGGGGCAGTTCTTC. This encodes CASSLGAAPLGGQFF.

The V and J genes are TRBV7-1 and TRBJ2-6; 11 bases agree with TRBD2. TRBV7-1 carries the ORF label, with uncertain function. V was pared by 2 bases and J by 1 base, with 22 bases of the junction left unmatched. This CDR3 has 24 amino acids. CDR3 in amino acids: CASSSPNHLTSGSPTFSGANVLTF. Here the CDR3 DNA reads TGTGCCAGCAGCTCACCCAATCACCTTACTAGCGGGAGTCCCACCTTTTCTGGGGCCAACGTCCTGACTTTC.

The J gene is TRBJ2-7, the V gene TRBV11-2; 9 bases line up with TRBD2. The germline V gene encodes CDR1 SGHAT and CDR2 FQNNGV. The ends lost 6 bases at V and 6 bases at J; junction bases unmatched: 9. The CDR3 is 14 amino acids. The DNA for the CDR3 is TGTGCCAGCAGGATTAGCGGGAGCCGGGCCGAGCAGTACGTC. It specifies CASRISGSRAEQYV.

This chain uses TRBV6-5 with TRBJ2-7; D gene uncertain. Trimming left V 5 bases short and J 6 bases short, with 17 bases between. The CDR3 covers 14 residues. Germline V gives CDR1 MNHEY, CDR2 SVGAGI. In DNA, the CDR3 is TGTGCCAGCAGTGATTTGCTTGCAGGTCGCGAGCAGTACGTC. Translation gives CASSDLLAGREQYV.

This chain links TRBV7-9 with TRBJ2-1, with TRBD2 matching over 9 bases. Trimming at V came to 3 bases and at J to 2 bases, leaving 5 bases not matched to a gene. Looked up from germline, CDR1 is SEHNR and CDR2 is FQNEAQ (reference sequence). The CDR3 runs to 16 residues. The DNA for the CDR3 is TGTGCCAGCAGCTTCCGAGCGGGGGGCCCCTACAATGAGCAGTTCTTC. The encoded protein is CASSFRAGGPYNEQFF.

CDR3 region: CAWGGQVQETQYF. In DNA, the CDR3 is TGTGCCTGGGGGGGACAGGTCCAAGAGACCCAGTACTTC. This chain links TRBV30 with TRBJ2-5; 8 nucleotides agree with TRBD1. The CDR3 runs to 13 residues. J lost 1 base, V lost 5 bases, and 3 bases had no gene match. Germline V gene sequence: CDR1 GTSNPN, CDR2 SVGIG (reference sequence).

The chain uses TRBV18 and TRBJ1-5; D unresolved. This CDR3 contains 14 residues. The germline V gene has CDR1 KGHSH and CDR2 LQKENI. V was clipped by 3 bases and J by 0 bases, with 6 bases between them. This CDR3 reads CASSPSYSNQPQHF. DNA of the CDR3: TGTGCCAGCTCACCTTCCTATAGCAATCAGCCCCAGCATTTT.

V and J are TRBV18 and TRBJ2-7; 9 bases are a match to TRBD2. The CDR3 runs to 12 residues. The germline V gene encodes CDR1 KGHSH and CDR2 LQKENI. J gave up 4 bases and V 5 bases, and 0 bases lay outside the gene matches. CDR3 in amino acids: CASSTSGYEQYF. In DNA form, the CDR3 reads TGTGCCAGCTCAACTAGCGGGTACGAGCAGTACTTC.

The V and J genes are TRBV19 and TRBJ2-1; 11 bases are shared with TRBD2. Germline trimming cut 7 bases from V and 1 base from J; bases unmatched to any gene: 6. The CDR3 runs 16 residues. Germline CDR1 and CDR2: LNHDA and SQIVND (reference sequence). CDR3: CASTRTSGLSYNEQFF. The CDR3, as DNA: TGTGCCAGTACTCGGACTAGCGGGTTATCCTACAATGAGCAGTTCTTC.

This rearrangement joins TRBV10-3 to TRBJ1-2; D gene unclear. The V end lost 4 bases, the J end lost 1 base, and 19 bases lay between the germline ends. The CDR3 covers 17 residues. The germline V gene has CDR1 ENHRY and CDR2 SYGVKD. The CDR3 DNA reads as TGTGCCATCAGTGTTGGTCTAACGGCAGGTATTAACTATGGCTACACCTTC. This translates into CAISVGLTAGINYGYTF.

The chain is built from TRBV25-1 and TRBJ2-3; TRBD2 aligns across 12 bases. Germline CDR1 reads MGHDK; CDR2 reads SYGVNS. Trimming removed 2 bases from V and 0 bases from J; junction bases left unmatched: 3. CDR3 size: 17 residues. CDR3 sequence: CASSELAGGDSTDTQYF. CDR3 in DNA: TGTGCCAGCAGTGAACTAGCGGGGGGGGATAGCACAGATACGCAGTATTTT.

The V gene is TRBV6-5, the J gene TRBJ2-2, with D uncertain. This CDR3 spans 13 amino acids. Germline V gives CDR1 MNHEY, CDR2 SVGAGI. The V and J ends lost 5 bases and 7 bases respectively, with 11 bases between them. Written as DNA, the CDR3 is TGTGCCAGCAGTCTGTACACTAACGGGGAGCTGTTTTTT. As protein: CASSLYTNGELFF.

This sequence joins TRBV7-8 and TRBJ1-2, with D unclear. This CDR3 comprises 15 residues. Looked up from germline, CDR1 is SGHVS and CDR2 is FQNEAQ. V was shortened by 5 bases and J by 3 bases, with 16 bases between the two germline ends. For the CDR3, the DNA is TGTGCCAGCAGCCCTACACTGGGAGATGACTATGGCTACACCTTC. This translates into CASSPTLGDDYGYTF.

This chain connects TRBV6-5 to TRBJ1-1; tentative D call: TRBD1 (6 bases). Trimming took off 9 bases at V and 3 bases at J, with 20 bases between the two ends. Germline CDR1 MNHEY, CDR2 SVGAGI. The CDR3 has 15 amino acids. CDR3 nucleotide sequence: TGTGCCAGATCACCGGACCGAGAGGGGGACACTGAAGCTTTCTTT. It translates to CARSPDREGDTEAFF.

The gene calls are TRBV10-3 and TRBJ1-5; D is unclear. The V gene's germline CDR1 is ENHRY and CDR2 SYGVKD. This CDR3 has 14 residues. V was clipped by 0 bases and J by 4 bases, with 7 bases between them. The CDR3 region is CAISESQVNQPQHF. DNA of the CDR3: TGTGCCATCAGTGAGTCGCAGGTGAATCAGCCCCAGCATTTT.

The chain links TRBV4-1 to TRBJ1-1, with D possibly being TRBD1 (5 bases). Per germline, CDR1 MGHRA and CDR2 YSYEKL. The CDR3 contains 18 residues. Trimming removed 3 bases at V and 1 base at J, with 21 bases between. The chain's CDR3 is CASSQRKTVRIENTEAFF. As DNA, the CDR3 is TGCGCCAGCAGCCAGAGAAAGACAGTTAGAATCGAGAACACTGAAGCTTTCTTT.

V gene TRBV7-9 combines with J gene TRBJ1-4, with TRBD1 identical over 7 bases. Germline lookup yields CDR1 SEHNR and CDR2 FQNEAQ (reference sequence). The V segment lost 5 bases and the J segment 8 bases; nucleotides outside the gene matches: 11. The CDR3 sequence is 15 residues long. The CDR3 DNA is TGTGCCAGCAGCGGACAGGCTTTGGCGTTGGAAAAACTGTTTTTT. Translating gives CASSGQALALEKLFF.

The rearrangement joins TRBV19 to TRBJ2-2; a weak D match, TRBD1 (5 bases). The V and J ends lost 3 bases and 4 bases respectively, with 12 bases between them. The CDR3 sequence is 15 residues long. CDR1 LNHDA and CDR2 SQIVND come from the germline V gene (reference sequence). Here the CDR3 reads CASSIGQGGTGELFF. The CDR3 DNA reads TGTGCCAGTAGTATCGGGCAGGGCGGCACCGGGGAGCTGTTTTTT.

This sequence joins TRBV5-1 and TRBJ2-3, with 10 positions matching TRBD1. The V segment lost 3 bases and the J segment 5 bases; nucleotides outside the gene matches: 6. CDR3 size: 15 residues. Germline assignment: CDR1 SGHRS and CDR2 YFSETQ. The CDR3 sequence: CASSSETGGLDTQYF. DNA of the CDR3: TGCGCCAGCAGCTCCGAGACAGGGGGCTTAGATACGCAGTATTTT.

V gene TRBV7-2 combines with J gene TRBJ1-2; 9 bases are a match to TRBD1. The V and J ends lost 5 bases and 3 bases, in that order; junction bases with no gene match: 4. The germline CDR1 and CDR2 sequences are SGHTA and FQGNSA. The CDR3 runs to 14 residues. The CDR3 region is CASSATGGDYGYTF. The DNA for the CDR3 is TGTGCCAGCAGCGCTACAGGGGGCGACTATGGCTACACCTTC.